These 16 T cell receptor beta chains were sequenced from one sample in a study of technical replicates of blood from a handful of donors. Method: immunoSEQ multiplex PCR; TCRdb's copy keeps in-frame clones and lacks some. This table holds approximately 87,000 clones, roughly 95% found once. Material: T cells isolated from PBMCs. The receptors derive from a human donor in good health.

J is TRBJ2-1 and V is TRBV10-2, with 10 nucleotides matching TRBD2. Germline CDR1 WSHSY, CDR2 SAAADI. The V and J ends lost 5 bases and 6 bases, in that order; junction bases with no gene match: 19. The CDR3 covers 19 residues. DNA of the CDR3: TGCGCCAGCAGTCCCCAAGCCGGAGGGAGGAGCGGGAGGGCCAATGAGCAGTTCTTC. Protein product: CASSPQAGGRSGRANEQFF.

DNA of the CDR3: TGTGCCAGCAGCCCTGGACTAGCGGGAGTGTCCCATGAGCAGTTCTTC. It translates to CASSPGLAGVSHEQFF. The V call is TRBV7-7, the J call TRBJ2-1; 13 nucleotides match TRBD2. Unmatched junction bases numbered 9, after V lost 5 bases and J lost 8 bases. Looked up from germline, CDR1 is SSHAT and CDR2 is FNYEAQ (reference sequence). The CDR3 spans 16 residues.

V is TRBV28 and J is TRBJ2-2, with 10 bases fitting TRBD1. Germline CDR1 is MDHEN and CDR2 is SYDVKM. This CDR3 has 15 residues. V shed 10 bases, J shed 6 bases, and the junction held 11 bases outside the gene matches. This chain's CDR3 is CATEGQGFKAGELFF. The CDR3 DNA is TGTGCCACCGAGGGACAGGGGTTTAAGGCCGGGGAGCTGTTTTTT.

The chain is built from TRBV19 and TRBJ1-1, with D maybe TRBD1 (5 bases). Per germline, CDR1 LNHDA and CDR2 SQIVND (reference sequence). CDR3 length: 15 amino acids. V was shortened by 5 bases and J by 0 bases, with 13 bases between the two germline ends. The CDR3 coding sequence is TGTGCCAGTAGTCCGGGGGTTCAGGTGAACACTGAAGCTTTCTTT. Its protein is CASSPGVQVNTEAFF.

CDR3 sequence: CASSPRGTGVDEQYF. CDR3 sequence (DNA): TGTGCCAGCAGCCCCCGGGGGACAGGGGTAGACGAGCAGTACTTC. The chain is built from TRBV9 and TRBJ2-7, with 10 bases matching TRBD1. The V gene end was trimmed by 4 bases and the J gene end by 5 bases; junction bases not matched to a gene: 9. The germline V gene encodes CDR1 SGDLS and CDR2 YYNGEE. The CDR3 extends over 15 amino acids.

The J gene is TRBJ2-2, the V gene TRBV29-1; D may be TRBD2 (5 bases). Per the germline V gene, CDR1 is SQVTM and CDR2 is ANQGSEA. The CDR3 contains 11 residues. Trimming took 5 bases from V and 7 from J, leaving 8 bases between them. The CDR3 bases are TGCAGCGTTAGAGGGAACGGGGAGCTGTTTTTT. Amino acid sequence: CSVRGNGELFF.

V usage is TRBV7-9 and J usage is TRBJ1-1, with D possibly being TRBD1 (5 bases). Between the trimmed V and J ends, which lost 7 bases and 4 bases, there was a span of 7 bases. Germline CDR1 SEHNR, CDR2 FQNEAQ (reference sequence). The CDR3 is made up of 11 amino acids. As DNA, the CDR3 is TGTGCCAGCACCGGGGGCACTGAAGCTTTCTTT. Its protein product is CASTGGTEAFF.

The chain uses TRBV9 and TRBJ2-2; D is possibly TRBD2 (5 bases). This CDR3 is built from 17 residues. Trimming pared 3 bases from V and 0 bases from J, leaving 15 bases between. Looked up from germline, CDR1 is SGDLS and CDR2 is YYNGEE. CDR3: CASSGDEVASNTGELFF. In DNA, the CDR3 is TGTGCCAGCAGCGGGGATGAAGTAGCGTCGAACACCGGGGAGCTGTTTTTT.

The genes are TRBV30 and TRBJ2-1, with TRBD2 identical over 9 bases. CDR1 and CDR2 from the germline V gene are GTSNPN and SVGIG (reference sequence). The J segment lost 8 bases and the V segment lost 1 base, leaving 9 bases of the junction unmatched. The CDR3 is 15 amino acids. CDR3 sequence: CAWSDGTSSGDEQFF. The CDR3 region has the DNA TGTGCCTGGAGTGATGGGACTAGCTCCGGCGATGAGCAGTTCTTC.

This chain joins TRBV7-3 and TRBJ2-1; 8 nucleotides match TRBD2. V lost 1 base to trimming and J lost 4 bases; unmatched junction nucleotides: 6. CDR3 length equals 16 residues. CDR1 is SGHTA and CDR2 is FQGTGA in the germline V gene. CDR3 coding DNA: TGTGCCAGCAGCTTAATCACCAGCGGGAGATACAATGAGCAGTTCTTC. This encodes CASSLITSGRYNEQFF.

The chain's CDR3 is CASGVRDTQYF. The CDR3 nucleotides read TGTGCCAGCGGAGTTCGGGATACGCAGTATTTT. The rearrangement joins TRBV7-8 to TRBJ2-3; D is undetermined. Germline V gene sequence: CDR1 SGHVS, CDR2 FQNEAQ. This CDR3 is 11 amino acids long. Trimming cost V 8 bases and J 6 bases, with 9 bases left between them.

The table lists this clone with a few counts. The chain recombines TRBV29-1 with TRBJ2-3, with D possibly TRBD1 on 6 matching bases. Germline values: CDR1 SQVTM, CDR2 ANQGSEA. The V and J ends lost 7 bases and 0 bases respectively, with 14 bases between them. This CDR3 has 14 amino acids. The chain's CDR3 is CSGDITDSTDTQYF. CDR3 nucleotide sequence: TGCAGCGGGGACATCACAGATAGCACAGATACGCAGTATTTT.

This sequence joins TRBV9 and TRBJ2-7; 7 bases map to TRBD1. CDR1 is SGDLS, CDR2 YYNGEE, per germline. The V segment lost 0 bases and the J segment 3 bases; nucleotides outside the gene matches: 3. The CDR3 consists of 14 residues. This chain's CDR3 is CASSVEGQIYEQYF. The CDR3 coding sequence is TGTGCCAGCAGCGTAGAGGGACAGATCTACGAGCAGTACTTC.

The chain combines TRBV7-2 with TRBJ2-1; D is unresolved. The CDR3 covers 13 residues. CDR1 and CDR2 from the germline V gene are SGHTA and FQGNSA. With 2 bases removed from V and 4 bases from J, the gap between germline ends came to 6 bases. CDR3 DNA sequence: TGTGCCAGCAGCTTATCGAGGTACAATGAGCAGTTCTTC. Amino acid sequence: CASSLSRYNEQFF.

The chain is built from TRBV7-2 and TRBJ2-3; TRBD2 matches 13 bases. The CDR3 loop spans 15 amino acids. Germline CDR1 and CDR2: SGHTA and FQGNSA. V dropped 5 bases and J dropped 5; count of bases not matched to a gene: 4. This CDR3 reads CASSRTSGSLDTQYF. The CDR3 DNA sequence: TGTGCCAGCAGCCGGACTAGCGGGAGCCTAGATACGCAGTATTTT.

The rearrangement links TRBV7-2 to TRBJ2-1, with 7 bases aligning to TRBD2. Germline V gene lookup returns CDR1 SGHTA and CDR2 FQGNSA. The CDR3 consists of 12 residues. The junction had 3 bases not matched to a gene; V was cut back by 3 bases and J by 10 bases. This chain's CDR3 is CASSFLRGEQFF. CDR3 coding DNA: TGTGCCAGCAGCTTCCTGCGGGGGGAGCAGTTCTTC.